This TCR beta chain was captured by sequencing in a study of blood T cell repertoires in COVID-19. Study-level information: Samples representing acute and convalescent COVID-19 were sourced from the United States, Italy and Spain. The cDNA or gDNA used as material had been derived from T cells, B-cell-depleted T cells, or PBMCs.

In this sample, this clone turned up once. In the original workflow: Amplification from reference gene primers served as the basis for estimated nucleated cell counts. The repertoire was sequenced with immunoSEQ multiplex PCR; TCRdb's copy has only in-frame clones and lacks some. V, J and clone size are taken as reported in that table, and D and trimming were inferred from the DNA itself. The sample yields around 280,000 clones, 86% seen once. Sequencing used peripheral blood. The sequence was collected from a woman between 25 and 40 years old who had recovered from COVID-19.

The CDR3 region is CASSLVRGNTGELFF. The DNA for the CDR3 is TGTGCCAGCAGCTTAGTTCGGGGGAACACCGGGGAGCTGTTTTTT. The chain combines TRBV7-2 with TRBJ2-2; a weak D match, TRBD2 (5 bases). Germline V gene lookup returns CDR1 SGHTA and CDR2 FQGNSA. The CDR3 spans 15 residues. Trimming stripped 1 base from V and 1 base from J, with 7 bases between.